This passage covers 17 T cell receptor beta chains from one sample sequenced in a study of OX40 agonist ivuxolimab in advanced cancers. Using immunoSEQ multiplex PCR, the repertoire was profiled, and TCRdb retains in-frame clones only, with some absent. The sample records about 69,000 clones, around 91% being singletons. The sequenced sample was CD4+ or CD8+ T cells sorted from blood, obtained in a trial of the OX40 agonist ivuxolimab. All receptors come from an adult with an advanced solid tumor such as melanoma, head and neck, liver or kidney cancer.

This chain links TRBV5-4 with TRBJ1-1; 7 nucleotides line up with TRBD1. CDR3 length: 19 amino acids. Germline lookup yields CDR1 SGHNT and CDR2 YYREEE (reference sequence). V was pared by 3 bases and J by 0 bases, with 17 bases of the junction left unmatched. Here the CDR3 DNA reads TGTGCCAGCAGCTCTGGCCCAGAATCGACAGGGCTTATGAACACTGAAGCTTTCTTT. It yields the protein CASSSGPESTGLMNTEAFF.

The gene calls are TRBV30 and TRBJ1-4; D is ambiguous. The germline V and J ends were trimmed by 0 bases and 7 bases, with 15 bases remaining between them. Germline V gene sequence: CDR1 GTSNPN, CDR2 SVGIG (reference sequence). The CDR3 covers 15 residues. The CDR3 protein is CAWSVWAGNGEKLFF. The DNA for the CDR3 is TGTGCCTGGAGTGTATGGGCCGGGAACGGTGAAAAACTGTTTTTT.

The V call is TRBV4-1, the J call TRBJ2-7; D not resolved. The CDR3 is 15 amino acids. Germline CDR1 reads MGHRA; CDR2 reads YSYEKL. The V and J ends lost 1 base and 6 bases respectively, with 16 bases between them. The CDR3 DNA sequence: TGCGCCAGCAGCCAAGGCCCCTTTGGACCTGCCGAGCAGTACTTC. Translated, it gives CASSQGPFGPAEQYF.

The J gene is TRBJ2-7, the V gene TRBV6-5; the D gene is possibly TRBD2 (5 bases). Germline V gene sequence: CDR1 MNHEY, CDR2 SVGAGI. The CDR3 length is 15 residues. V gave up 2 bases and J gave up 7 bases, with 18 bases separating them. The DNA of the CDR3 is TGTGCCAGCAGTTACGAGGGCTCCCGATCGGGGGAGCAGTACTTC. This gives the protein CASSYEGSRSGEQYF.

This rearrangement joins TRBV15 to TRBJ2-1; possibly TRBD2 for D (5 bases). The germline V and J ends were trimmed by 0 bases and 7 bases, with 7 bases remaining between them. The CDR3 spans 13 residues. Germline assignment: CDR1 LNHNV and CDR2 YYDKDF (reference sequence). The CDR3 loop reads CATSRDRGNEQFF. In DNA, the CDR3 is TGTGCCACCAGCAGAGATCGGGGAAATGAGCAGTTCTTC.

The chain couples TRBV4-2 to TRBJ2-1, with 12 bases aligning to TRBD2. Looked up from germline, CDR1 is LGHNA and CDR2 is YNFKEQ. V dropped 6 bases and J dropped 8; count of bases not matched to a gene: 8. This CDR3 is 15 amino acids long. The CDR3 reads CASRRSSGGADEQFF. The CDR3 DNA sequence: TGTGCCAGCAGACGGTCTAGCGGGGGGGCAGATGAGCAGTTCTTC.

The V and J genes are TRBV4-3 and TRBJ2-6; D may be TRBD1 (5 bases). V shed 5 bases and J shed 4 bases, with 15 bases lying between them. The CDR3 is 16 residues long. Looked up from germline, CDR1 is LGHNA and CDR2 is YSLEER. The CDR3 spells CASSVFQGSGANVLTF. The CDR3, as DNA: TGCGCCAGCAGCGTATTCCAGGGTTCAGGGGCCAACGTCCTGACTTTC.

The chain links TRBV28 to TRBJ2-7; D possibly corresponds to TRBD2 (6 bases). The V and J ends lost 5 bases and 2 bases respectively, with 13 bases between them. Germline V lookup: CDR1 MDHEN, CDR2 SYDVKM. The CDR3 sequence is 14 residues long. CDR3 sequence (DNA): TGTGCCAGCAGTAAATCGGGACTTACCTACGAGCAGTACTTC. Translated, it gives CASSKSGLTYEQYF.

This chain joins TRBV4-1 and TRBJ2-7; 9 bases align to TRBD1. CDR1 and CDR2 from the germline V gene are MGHRA and YSYEKL. This CDR3 spans 16 amino acids. Trimming at V came to 1 base and at J to 5 bases, leaving 9 bases not matched to a gene. CDR3 in DNA: TGCGCCAGCAGCCAAGTGGCCTGGACAGGGGACCACGAGCAGTACTTC. This gives the protein CASSQVAWTGDHEQYF.

The rearrangement joins TRBV7-8 to TRBJ1-1, with no clear D. CDR1 and CDR2 (germline): SGHVS, FQNEAQ. CDR3 length: 14 amino acids. The V end was cut by 1 base, the J end by 4 bases, with 10 bases between. The CDR3 region is CASSLVPTGTEAFF. CDR3 nucleotides: TGTGCCAGCAGCTTAGTTCCTACGGGCACTGAAGCTTTCTTT. Together with reference TRBV7-8 and TRBJ1-1, the CDR3 gives the full variable domain: GAGVSQSPRYKVAKRGQDVALRCDPISGHVSLFWYQQALGQGPEFLTYFQNEAQLDKSGLPSDRFFAERPEGSVSTLKIQRTQQEDSAVYLCASSLVPTGTEAFFGQGTRLTVV.

The V call is TRBV4-3, the J call TRBJ2-1; 7 nucleotides agree with TRBD1. CDR1 and CDR2 (germline): LGHNA, YSLEER. The CDR3 extends over 13 amino acids. Losses at the gene ends were 5 bases for V and 6 bases for J; bases not matched to a gene: 4. CDR3 loop: CASSYRQGNEQFF. In DNA, the CDR3 is TGCGCCAGCAGCTATCGACAGGGCAATGAGCAGTTCTTC.

This rearrangement joins TRBV5-1 to TRBJ2-7; no definite D call. The CDR3 consists of 13 residues. The ends were cut back, 0 bases at V and 2 bases at J, with 6 bases in the middle. The germline V gene has CDR1 SGHRS and CDR2 YFSETQ. Written as DNA, the CDR3 is TGCGCCAGCAGCTTGGATCCCGCCTACGAGCAGTACTTC. Its protein is CASSLDPAYEQYF.

The rearrangement links TRBV27 to TRBJ1-5; D perhaps matches TRBD1 (5 bases). This CDR3 is built from 14 residues. Per the germline V gene, CDR1 is MNHEY and CDR2 is SMNVEV (reference sequence). V was shortened by 1 base and J by 6 bases, with 10 bases between the two germline ends. Written as DNA, the CDR3 is TGTGCCAGCAGTTTATTGGGGCGAGGTCAGCCCCAGCATTTT. Residues: CASSLLGRGQPQHF.

The rearrangement uses TRBV4-3 and TRBJ2-3; 9 bases map to TRBD2. Germline values: CDR1 LGHNA, CDR2 YSLEER. The CDR3 has 18 amino acids. The V gene end was trimmed by 0 bases and the J gene end by 5 bases; junction bases not matched to a gene: 12. The CDR3 here is CASSQDRNSGSRGDTQYF. The CDR3 coding sequence is TGCGCCAGCAGCCAAGACCGCAATAGCGGGAGCCGAGGAGATACGCAGTATTTT.

The rearrangement links TRBV7-9 to TRBJ1-5; 7 bases line up with TRBD1. The V segment lost 4 bases and the J segment 5 bases; nucleotides outside the gene matches: 11. Germline CDR1 is SEHNR and CDR2 is FQNEAQ (reference sequence). The CDR3 is 16 residues long. CDR3 nucleotides: TGTGCCAGCAGCTCCTTGTCACAGGGGCCCTATCAGCCCCAGCATTTT. This encodes CASSSLSQGPYQPQHF.

This chain connects TRBV4-3 to TRBJ1-1, with 11 nucleotides matching TRBD1. Germline CDR1 is LGHNA and CDR2 is YSLEER. The CDR3 consists of 15 residues. The V and J ends lost 5 bases and 1 base, in that order; junction bases with no gene match: 3. The CDR3 reads CASSVGTGGNTEAFF. The DNA of the CDR3 is TGCGCCAGCAGCGTCGGGACAGGGGGGAACACTGAAGCTTTCTTT.

The V gene is TRBV13, the J gene TRBJ2-7; 13 nucleotides agree with TRBD2. Unmatched junction bases numbered 24, after V lost 5 bases and J lost 2 bases. Germline V gene data show CDR1 as PRHDT and CDR2 as FYEKMQ (reference sequence). This CDR3 comprises 22 residues. This chain's CDR3 is CASSPTRGQGGPTSGRAYEQYF. The CDR3 bases are TGTGCCAGCAGCCCCACCCGGGGACAGGGGGGCCCAACTAGCGGGAGGGCCTACGAGCAGTACTTC.